This T cell receptor (beta chain) was recorded in a study of cytomegalovirus exposure and HLA in healthy donors. Notes on the study in general: Being productive about 87% or about 30% of the time was typical of most TCR beta V segments in an earlier analysis. High sensitivity and specificity were reportedly achieved when the classifier diagnosed cytomegalovirus status. Analysis performed later found more than 15,000 TCR beta sequences associated with HLA alleles at 0.05 false discovery rate. In a later analysis, compared with equally common non-associated chains, HLA-associated beta chains were more expanded.

CDR1 is SGHNT and CDR2 is YYREEE in the germline V gene (reference sequence). This CDR3 has 13 residues. V lost 9 bases and J lost 0, with 10 bases in between. With 60 Vbeta and 13 Jbeta primers, the PCR was carried out. TCRdb keeps only in-frame clones here, not all; method: immunoSEQ multiplex PCR. The sample contains roughly 71,000 clones, 60% to 80% of which appear only once. The table lists this clone with a few counts. The antigen remains unidentified. The specimen was PBMCs. The sequence came from a girl aged 10 to 17 in good health and CMV-seropositive. The chain couples TRBV5-4 to TRBJ2-4; D is perhaps TRBD2 (6 bases). The CDR3 region has the DNA TGTGCCACCATCGGGGGAGCCAAAAACATTCAGTACTTC. Its protein product is CATIGGAKNIQYF. Combining the CDR3 with reference TRBV5-4 and TRBJ2-4 gives the whole variable domain ETGVTQSPTHLIKTRGQQVTLRCSSQSGHNTVSWYQQALGQGPQFIFQYYREEENGRGNFPPRFSGLQFPNYSSELNVNALELDDSALYLCATIGGAKNIQYFGAGTRLSVL.